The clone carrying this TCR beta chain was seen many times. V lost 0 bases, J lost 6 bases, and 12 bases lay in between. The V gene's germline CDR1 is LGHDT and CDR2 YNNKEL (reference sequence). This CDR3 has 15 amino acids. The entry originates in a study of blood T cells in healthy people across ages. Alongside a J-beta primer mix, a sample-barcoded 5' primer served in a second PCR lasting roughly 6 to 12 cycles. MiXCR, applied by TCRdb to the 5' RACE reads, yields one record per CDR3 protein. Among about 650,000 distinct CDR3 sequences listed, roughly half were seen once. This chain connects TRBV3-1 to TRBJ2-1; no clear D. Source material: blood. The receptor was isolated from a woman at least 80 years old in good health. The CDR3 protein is CASSQEPTAINEQFF. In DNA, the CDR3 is TGTGCCAGCAGCCAAGAACCGACGGCAATCAATGAGCAGTTCTTC.